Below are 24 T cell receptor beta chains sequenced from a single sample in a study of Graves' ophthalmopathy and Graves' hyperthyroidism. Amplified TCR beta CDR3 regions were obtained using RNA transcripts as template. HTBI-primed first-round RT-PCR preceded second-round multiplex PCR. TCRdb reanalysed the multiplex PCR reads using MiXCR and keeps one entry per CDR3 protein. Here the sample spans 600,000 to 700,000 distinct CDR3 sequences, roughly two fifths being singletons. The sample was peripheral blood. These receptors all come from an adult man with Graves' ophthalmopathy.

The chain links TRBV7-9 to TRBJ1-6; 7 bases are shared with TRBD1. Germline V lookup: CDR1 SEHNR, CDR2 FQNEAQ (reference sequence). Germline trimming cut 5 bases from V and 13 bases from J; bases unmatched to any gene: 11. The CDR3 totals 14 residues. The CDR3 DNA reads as TGTGCCAGCAGCGCCTCGACAGGGAATCAGCCCCTCCACTTT. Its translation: CASSASTGNQPLHF. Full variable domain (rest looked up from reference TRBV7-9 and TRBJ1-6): DTGVSQNPRHKITKRGQNVTFRCDPISEHNRLYWYRQTLGQGPEFLTYFQNEAQLEKSRLLSDRFSAERPKGSFSTLEIQRTEQGDSAMYLCASSASTGNQPLHFGNGTRLTVT.

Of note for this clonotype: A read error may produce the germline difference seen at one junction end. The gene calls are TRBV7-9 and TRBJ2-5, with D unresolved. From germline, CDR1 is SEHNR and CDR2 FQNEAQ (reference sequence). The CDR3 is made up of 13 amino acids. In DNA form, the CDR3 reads TGTGCCAGCAGCTTAGGTAGCCTCAGGCCCCAGTACTTT. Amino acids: CASSLGSLRPQYF.

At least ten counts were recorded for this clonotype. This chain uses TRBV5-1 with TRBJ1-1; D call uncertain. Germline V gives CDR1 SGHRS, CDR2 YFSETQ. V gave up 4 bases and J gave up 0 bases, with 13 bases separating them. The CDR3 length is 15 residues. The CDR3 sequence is CASSMLGILNTEAFF. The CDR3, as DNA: TGCGCCAGCAGCATGCTCGGAATTTTGAACACTGAAGCTTTCTTT.

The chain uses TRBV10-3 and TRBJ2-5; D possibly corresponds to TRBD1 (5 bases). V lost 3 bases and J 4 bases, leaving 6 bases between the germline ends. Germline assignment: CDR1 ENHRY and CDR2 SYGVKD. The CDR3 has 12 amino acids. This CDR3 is CAISDRAETQYF. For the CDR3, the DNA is TGTGCCATCAGTGACAGGGCAGAGACCCAGTACTTC.

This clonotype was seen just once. The CDR3 sequence: CASSKDRDSPLHF. In nucleotides, the CDR3 is TGTGCCAGCAGCAAGGACAGGGACTCACCCCTCCACTTT. The chain has TRBV10-3 and TRBJ1-6; the match to TRBD1 covers 8 bases. The germline V gene has CDR1 ENHRY and CDR2 SYGVKD. The CDR3 sequence is 13 residues long. J lost 10 bases, V lost 10 bases, and 9 bases had no gene match.

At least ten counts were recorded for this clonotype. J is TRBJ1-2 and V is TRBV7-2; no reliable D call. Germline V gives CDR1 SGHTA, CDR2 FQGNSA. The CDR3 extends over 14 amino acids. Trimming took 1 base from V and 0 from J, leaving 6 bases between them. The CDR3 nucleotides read TGTGCCAGCAGCTTAGTACAGACTAACTATGGCTACACCTTC. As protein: CASSLVQTNYGYTF.

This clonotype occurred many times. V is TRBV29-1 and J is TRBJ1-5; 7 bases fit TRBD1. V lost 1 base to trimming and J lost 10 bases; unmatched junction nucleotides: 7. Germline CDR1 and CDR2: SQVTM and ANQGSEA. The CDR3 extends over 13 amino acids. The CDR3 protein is CSVEGQGGEPQHF. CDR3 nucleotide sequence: TGCAGCGTTGAAGGGCAGGGGGGCGAACCCCAGCATTTT. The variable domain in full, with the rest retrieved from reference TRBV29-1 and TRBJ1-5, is SAVISQKPSRDICQRGTSLTIQCQVDSQVTMMFWYRQQPGQSLTLIATANQGSEATYESGFVIDKFPISRPNLTFSTLTVSNMSPEDSSIYLCSVEGQGGEPQHFGDGTRLSIL.

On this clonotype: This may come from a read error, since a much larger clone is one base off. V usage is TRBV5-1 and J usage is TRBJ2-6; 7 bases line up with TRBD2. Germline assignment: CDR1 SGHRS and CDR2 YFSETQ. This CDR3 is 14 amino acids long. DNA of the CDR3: TGCACCAGCCGCCCGGGGGGTGGGGCCAACGTCCTGACTTTC. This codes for CTSRPGGGANVLTF.

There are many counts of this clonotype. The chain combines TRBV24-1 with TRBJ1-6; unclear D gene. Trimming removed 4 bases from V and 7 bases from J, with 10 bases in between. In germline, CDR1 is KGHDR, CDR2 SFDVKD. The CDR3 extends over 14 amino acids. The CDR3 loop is CATSDFRQNSPLHF. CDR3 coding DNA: TGTGCCACCAGTGACTTTCGTCAGAATTCACCCCTCCACTTT.

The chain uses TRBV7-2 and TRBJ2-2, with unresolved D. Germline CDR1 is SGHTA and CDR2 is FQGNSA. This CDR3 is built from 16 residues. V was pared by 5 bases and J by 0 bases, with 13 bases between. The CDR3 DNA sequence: TGTGCCAGCAGCCATGAGACCCTGGCGAACACCGGGGAGCTGTTTTTT. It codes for CASSHETLANTGELFF. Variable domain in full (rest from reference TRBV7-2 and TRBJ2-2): GAGVSQSPSNKVTEKGKDVELRCDPISGHTALYWYRQSLGQGLEFLIYFQGNSAPDKSGLPSDRFSAERTGGSVSTLTIQRTQQEDSAVYLCASSHETLANTGELFFGEGSRLTVL.

CDR3 sequence: CATSREANSQETQYF. The CDR3 DNA reads TGTGCCACCAGCAGGGAGGCGAATTCCCAAGAGACCCAGTACTTC. This sequence joins TRBV15 and TRBJ2-5, with D possibly being TRBD2 (5 bases). The CDR3 is 15 residues long. V lost 3 bases to trimming and J lost 1 base, with 12 bases between them. Germline CDR1 reads LNHNV; CDR2 reads YYDKDF (reference sequence).

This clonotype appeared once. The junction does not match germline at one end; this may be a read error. CDR3 sequence reads: CATSDTLGGPSSGTNVLTF. As DNA, the CDR3 is TGCGCCACCAGTGACACCCTCGGGGGCCCAAGCTCTGGGACCAACGTCCTGACTTTC. The chain recombines TRBV24-1 with TRBJ2-6, with D perhaps assigned TRBD1 or TRBD2 (6 bases each). Germline-derived CDR1 and CDR2 are KGHDR and SFDVKD. This CDR3 region has 19 residues.

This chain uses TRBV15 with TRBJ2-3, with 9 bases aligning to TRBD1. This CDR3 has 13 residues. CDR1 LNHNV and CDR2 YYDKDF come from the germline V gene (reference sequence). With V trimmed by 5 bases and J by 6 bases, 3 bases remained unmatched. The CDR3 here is CATSGGTGDTQYF. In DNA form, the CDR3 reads TGTGCCACCAGCGGGGGGACAGGGGATACGCAGTATTTT.

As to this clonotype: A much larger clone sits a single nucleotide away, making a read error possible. The CDR3 sequence is CASSFGGDQGTQYF. The CDR3 region has the DNA TGTGCCAGCAGCTTCGGAGGGGACCAAGGGACCCAGTACTTC. The rearrangement links TRBV7-3 to TRBJ2-5; D is possibly TRBD2 (6 bases). CDR1 and CDR2 from the germline V gene are SGHTA and FQGTGA. This CDR3 has 14 residues.

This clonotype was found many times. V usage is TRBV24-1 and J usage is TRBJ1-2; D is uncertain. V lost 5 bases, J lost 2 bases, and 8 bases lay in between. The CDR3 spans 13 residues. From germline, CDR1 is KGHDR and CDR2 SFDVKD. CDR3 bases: TGTGCCACCAGTGTCGGGGAAAACTATGGCTACACCTTC. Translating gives CATSVGENYGYTF.

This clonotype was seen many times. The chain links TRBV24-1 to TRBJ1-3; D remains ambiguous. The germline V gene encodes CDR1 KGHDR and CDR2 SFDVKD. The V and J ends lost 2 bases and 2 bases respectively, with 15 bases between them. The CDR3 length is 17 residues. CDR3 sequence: CATSDSRGGRAGNTIYF. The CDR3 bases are TGTGCCACCAGTGATTCAAGAGGAGGCAGAGCTGGAAACACCATATATTTT.

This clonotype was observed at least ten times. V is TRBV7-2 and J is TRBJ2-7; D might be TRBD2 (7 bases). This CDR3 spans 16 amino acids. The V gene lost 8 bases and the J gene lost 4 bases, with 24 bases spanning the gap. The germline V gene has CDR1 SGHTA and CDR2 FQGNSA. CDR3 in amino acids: CASGGRPGGRTYEQYF. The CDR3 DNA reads TGTGCCAGCGGTGGTCGTCCGGGGGGCAGGACTTACGAGCAGTACTTC.

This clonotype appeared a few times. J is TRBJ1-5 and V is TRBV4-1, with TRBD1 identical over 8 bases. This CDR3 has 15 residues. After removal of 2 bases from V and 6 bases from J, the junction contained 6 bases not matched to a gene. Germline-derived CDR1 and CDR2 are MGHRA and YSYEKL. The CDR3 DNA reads TGCGCCAGCAGCCAAACGACAGGGGAGGCTCAGCCCCAGCATTTT. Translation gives CASSQTTGEAQPQHF.

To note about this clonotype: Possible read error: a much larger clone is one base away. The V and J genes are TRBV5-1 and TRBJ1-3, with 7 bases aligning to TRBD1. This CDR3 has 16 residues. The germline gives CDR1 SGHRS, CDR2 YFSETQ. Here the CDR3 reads CASSLVSGGYGDTIYF. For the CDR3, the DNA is TGCGCCAGCAGCTTGGTCTCAGGGGGATATGGAGACACCATATATTTT.

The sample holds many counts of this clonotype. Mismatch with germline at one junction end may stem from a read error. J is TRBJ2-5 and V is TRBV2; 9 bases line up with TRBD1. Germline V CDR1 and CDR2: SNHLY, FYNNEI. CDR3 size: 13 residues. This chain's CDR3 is CASSEWERDRGIF. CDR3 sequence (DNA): TGTGCCAGCAGTGAATGGGAACGCGACAGGGGGATCTTC.

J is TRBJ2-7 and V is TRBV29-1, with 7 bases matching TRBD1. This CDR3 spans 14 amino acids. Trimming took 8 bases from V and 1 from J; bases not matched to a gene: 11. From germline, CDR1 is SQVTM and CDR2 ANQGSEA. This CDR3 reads CSQESDRESYEQYF. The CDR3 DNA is TGCAGCCAAGAAAGTGACAGGGAATCCTACGAGCAGTACTTC.

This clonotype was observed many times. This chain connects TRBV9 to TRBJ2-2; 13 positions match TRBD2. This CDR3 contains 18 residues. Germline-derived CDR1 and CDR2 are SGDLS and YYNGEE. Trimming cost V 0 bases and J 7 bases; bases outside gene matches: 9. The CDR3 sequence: CASSVDLGLAGVVGELFF. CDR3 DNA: TGTGCCAGCAGCGTAGACCTCGGACTAGCGGGAGTCGTCGGGGAGCTGTTTTTT. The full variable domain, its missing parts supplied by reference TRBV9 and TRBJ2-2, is DSGVTQTPKHLITATGQRVTLRCSPRSGDLSVYWYQQSLDQGLQFLIQYYNGEERAKGNILERFSAQQFPDLHSELNLSSLELGDSALYFCASSVDLGLAGVVGELFFGEGSRLTVL.

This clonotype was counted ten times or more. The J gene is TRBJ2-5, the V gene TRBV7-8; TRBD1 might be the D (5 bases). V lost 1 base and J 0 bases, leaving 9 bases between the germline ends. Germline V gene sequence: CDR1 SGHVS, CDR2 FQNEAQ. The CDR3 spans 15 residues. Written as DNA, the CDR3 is TGTGCCAGCAGCTTAGGTCTGACAGACCAAGAGACCCAGTACTTC. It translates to CASSLGLTDQETQYF.

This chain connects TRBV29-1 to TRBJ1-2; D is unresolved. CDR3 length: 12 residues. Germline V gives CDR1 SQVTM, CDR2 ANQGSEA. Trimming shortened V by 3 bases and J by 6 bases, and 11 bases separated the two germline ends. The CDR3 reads CSVDEAGDGYTF. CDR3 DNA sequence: TGCAGCGTTGACGAGGCCGGGGATGGCTACACCTTC.